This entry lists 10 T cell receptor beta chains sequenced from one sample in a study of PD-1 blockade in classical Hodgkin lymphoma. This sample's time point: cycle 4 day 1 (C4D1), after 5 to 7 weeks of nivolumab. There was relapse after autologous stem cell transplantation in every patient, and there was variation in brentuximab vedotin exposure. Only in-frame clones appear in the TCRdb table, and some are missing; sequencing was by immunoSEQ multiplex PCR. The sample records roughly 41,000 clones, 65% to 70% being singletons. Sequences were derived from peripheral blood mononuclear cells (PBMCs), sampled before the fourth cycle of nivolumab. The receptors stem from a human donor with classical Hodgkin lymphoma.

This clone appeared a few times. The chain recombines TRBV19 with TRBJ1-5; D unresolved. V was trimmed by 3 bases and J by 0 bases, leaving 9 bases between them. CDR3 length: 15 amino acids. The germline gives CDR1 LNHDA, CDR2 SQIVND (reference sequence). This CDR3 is CASSIGPYSNQPQHF. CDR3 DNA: TGTGCCAGTAGTATTGGACCCTATAGCAATCAGCCCCAGCATTTT.

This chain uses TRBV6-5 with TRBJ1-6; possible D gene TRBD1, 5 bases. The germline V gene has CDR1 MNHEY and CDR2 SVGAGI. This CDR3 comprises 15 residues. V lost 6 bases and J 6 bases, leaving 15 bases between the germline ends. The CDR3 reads CASRGPRTPNSPLHF. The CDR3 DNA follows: TGTGCCAGCAGAGGGCCCCGGACACCTAATTCACCCCTCCACTTT.

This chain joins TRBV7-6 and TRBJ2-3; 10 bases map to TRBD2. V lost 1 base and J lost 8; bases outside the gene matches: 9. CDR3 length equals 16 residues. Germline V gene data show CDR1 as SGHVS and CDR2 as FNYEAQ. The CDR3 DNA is TGTGCCAGCAGCTTAGAGTGGACTAGCGGAAGAGCTACGCAGTATTTT. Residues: CASSLEWTSGRATQYF. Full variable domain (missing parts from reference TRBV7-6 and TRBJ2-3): GAGVSQSPRYKVTKRGQDVALRCDPISGHVSLYWYRQALGQGPEFLTYFNYEAQQDKSGLPNDRFSAERPEGSISTLTIQRTEQRDSAMYRCASSLEWTSGRATQYFGPGTRLTVL.

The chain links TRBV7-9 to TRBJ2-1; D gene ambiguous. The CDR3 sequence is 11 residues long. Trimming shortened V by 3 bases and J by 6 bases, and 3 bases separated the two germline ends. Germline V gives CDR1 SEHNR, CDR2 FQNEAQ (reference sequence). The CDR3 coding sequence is TGTGCCAGCAGCTTGGGCAATGAGCAGTTCTTC. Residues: CASSLGNEQFF.

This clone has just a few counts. CDR3 residues: CASSPDELNTEAFF. CDR3 DNA: TGCGCCAGCAGCCCCGACGAGCTGAACACTGAAGCTTTCTTT. The chain carries TRBV4-1 and TRBJ1-1; no firm D call. CDR1 MGHRA and CDR2 YSYEKL come from the germline V gene. This CDR3 is built from 14 residues. The V and J ends lost 4 bases and 0 bases respectively, with 9 bases between them.

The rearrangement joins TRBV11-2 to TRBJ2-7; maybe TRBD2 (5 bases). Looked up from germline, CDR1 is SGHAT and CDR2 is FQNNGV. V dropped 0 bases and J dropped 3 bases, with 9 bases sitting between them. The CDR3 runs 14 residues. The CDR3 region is CASSLDVGDYEQYF. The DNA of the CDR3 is TGTGCCAGCAGCTTAGATGTGGGAGACTACGAGCAGTACTTC.

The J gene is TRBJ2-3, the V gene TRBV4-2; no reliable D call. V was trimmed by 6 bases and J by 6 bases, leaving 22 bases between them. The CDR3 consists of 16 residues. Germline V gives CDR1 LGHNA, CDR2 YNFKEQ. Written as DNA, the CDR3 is TGTGCCAGCAGTACGACGGGCCTTTATACGGACGATACGCAGTATTTT. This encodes CASSTTGLYTDDTQYF.

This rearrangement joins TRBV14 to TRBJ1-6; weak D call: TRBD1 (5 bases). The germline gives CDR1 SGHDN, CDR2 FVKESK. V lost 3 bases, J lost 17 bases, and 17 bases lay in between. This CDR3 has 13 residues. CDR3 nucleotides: TGTGCCAGCAGCCACGCAGCCTCCAGGGCGGTCCACTTT. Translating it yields CASSHAASRAVHF.

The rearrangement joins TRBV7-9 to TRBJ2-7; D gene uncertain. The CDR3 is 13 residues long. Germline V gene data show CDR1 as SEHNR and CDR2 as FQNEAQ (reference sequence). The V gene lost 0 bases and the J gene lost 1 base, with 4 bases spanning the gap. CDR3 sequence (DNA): TGTGCCAGCAGCTTAGCATTATCCTACGAGCAGTACTTC. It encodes CASSLALSYEQYF.

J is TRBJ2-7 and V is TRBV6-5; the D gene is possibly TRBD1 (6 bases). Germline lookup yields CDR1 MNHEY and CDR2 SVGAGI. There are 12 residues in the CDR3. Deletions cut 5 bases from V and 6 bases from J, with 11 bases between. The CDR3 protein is CASSQGFGEQYF. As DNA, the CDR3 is TGTGCCAGCAGTCAGGGGTTTGGCGAGCAGTACTTC.